This TCR beta chain was captured by sequencing in a study of regulatory T cells in long-lasting Graves disease. This clonotype was recorded many times. Its antigen is unidentified. The CDR3 loop spans 14 amino acids. Trimming stripped 2 bases from V and 5 bases from J, with 9 bases between. Per the germline V gene, CDR1 is LGHDT and CDR2 is YNNKEL (reference sequence). Whole-study results and caveats: Analyses excluded thyroid tissue, covering peripheral blood alone.

TCR beta libraries were built with iRepertoire HTBI primers and Arm-PCR of CDR3 regions. One entry per CDR3 protein results from TCRdb running MiXCR on the multiplex PCR reads. Altogether about 460,000 distinct CDR3 sequences are present, approximately 14% being singletons, with the ten largest covering approximately 17%. Time point here: newly diagnosed GD, antithyroid drugs for less than 3 months. Construction of the TCR library relied on RNA isolated from PBMCs. American Thyroid Association guidelines served as the basis for diagnosing Graves' disease. Separately, the same data were catalogued under a study of T cells in Graves' hyperthyroidism and ophthalmopathy. That source reports: Separation of ophthalmopathy from stable hyperthyroidism was achieved by a 13 V-J model.

This clonotype was obtained from a woman between 45 and 65 years old with Graves disease. The material sequenced was peripheral blood mononuclear cells (PBMCs), taken at new diagnosis, from a patient treated with antithyroid drugs. The chain recombines TRBV3-1 with TRBJ1-4, with no clear D. The CDR3: CASSQQQLNEKLFF. As DNA, the CDR3 is TGTGCCAGCAGCCAACAACAGCTGAATGAAAAACTGTTTTTT.